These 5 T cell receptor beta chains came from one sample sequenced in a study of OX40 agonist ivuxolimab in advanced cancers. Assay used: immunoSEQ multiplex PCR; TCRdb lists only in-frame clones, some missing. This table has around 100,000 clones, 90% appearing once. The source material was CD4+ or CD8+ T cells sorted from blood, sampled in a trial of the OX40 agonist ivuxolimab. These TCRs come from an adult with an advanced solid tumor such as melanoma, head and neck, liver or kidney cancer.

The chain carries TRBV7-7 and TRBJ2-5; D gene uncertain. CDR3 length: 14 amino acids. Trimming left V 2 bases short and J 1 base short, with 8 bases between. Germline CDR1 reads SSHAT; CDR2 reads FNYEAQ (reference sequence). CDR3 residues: CASSLLGVQETQYF. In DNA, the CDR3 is TGTGCCAGCAGCTTATTAGGAGTCCAAGAGACCCAGTACTTC.

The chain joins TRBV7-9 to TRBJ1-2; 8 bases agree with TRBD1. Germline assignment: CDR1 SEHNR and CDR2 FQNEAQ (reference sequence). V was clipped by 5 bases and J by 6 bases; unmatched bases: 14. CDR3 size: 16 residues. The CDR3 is CASSLDRVVRSDGYTF. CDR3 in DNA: TGTGCCAGCAGCCTGGACAGGGTTGTTCGATCTGATGGCTACACCTTC.

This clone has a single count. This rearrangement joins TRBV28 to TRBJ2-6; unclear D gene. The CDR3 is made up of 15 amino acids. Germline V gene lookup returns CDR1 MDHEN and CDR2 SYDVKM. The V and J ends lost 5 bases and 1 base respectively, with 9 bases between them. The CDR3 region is CASSAQSSGANVLTF. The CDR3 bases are TGTGCCAGCAGTGCCCAATCATCTGGGGCCAACGTCCTGACTTTC.

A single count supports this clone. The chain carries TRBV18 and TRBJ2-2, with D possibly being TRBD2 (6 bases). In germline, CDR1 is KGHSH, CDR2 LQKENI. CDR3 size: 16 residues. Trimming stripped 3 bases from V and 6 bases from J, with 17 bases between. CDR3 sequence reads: CASSPNAGSASGELFF. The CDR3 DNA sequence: TGTGCCAGCTCACCCAACGCGGGGAGCGCATCCGGGGAGCTGTTTTTT.

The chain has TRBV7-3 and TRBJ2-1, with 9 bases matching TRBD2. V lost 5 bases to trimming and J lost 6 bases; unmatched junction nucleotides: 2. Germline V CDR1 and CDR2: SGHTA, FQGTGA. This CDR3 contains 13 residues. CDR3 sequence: CASSGREGNEQFF. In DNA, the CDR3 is TGTGCCAGCAGCGGGCGGGAGGGCAATGAGCAGTTCTTC.